This TCR beta chain was sequenced during a study of radiation and T cells in renal cell carcinoma. Time point meaning: blood 2 weeks post-SBRT. As for treatment: 15 Gy SBRT to primary tumor, nephrectomy 4 weeks later. Trimming cost V 1 base and J 5 bases; bases outside gene matches: 3. This CDR3 region has 14 residues. CDR1 and CDR2 (germline): SGHDN, FVKESK. Sequenced by immunoSEQ multiplex PCR; TCRdb stores in-frame clones only, minus some. Found here are about 65,000 clones, around 78% of them singletons; the top ten hold roughly 7%. This TCR came from a man aged 55 to 70 with renal cell carcinoma. The chain links TRBV14 to TRBJ1-1; 8 bases are shared with TRBD1. The sample consisted of blood, taken from a patient whose treatment included radiotherapy and nephrectomy. The CDR3 is CASSQVTGVTEAFF. The CDR3 nucleotides are TGTGCCAGCAGCCAAGTGACAGGGGTGACTGAAGCTTTCTTT.